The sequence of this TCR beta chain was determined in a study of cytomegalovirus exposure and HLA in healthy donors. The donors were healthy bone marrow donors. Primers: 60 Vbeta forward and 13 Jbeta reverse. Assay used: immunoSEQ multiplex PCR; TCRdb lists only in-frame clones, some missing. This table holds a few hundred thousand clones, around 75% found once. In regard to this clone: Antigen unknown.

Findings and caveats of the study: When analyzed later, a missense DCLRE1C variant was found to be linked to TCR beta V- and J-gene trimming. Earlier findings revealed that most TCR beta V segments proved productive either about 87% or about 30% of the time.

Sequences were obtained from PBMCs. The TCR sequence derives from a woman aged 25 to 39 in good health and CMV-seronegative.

The CDR3 nucleotides are TGTGCCTGGAGTCCCGGGAGCAATCAGCCCCAGCATTTT. Residues: CAWSPGSNQPQHF. The gene calls are TRBV30 and TRBJ1-5; D not resolved. Trimming pared 2 bases from V and 1 base from J, leaving 6 bases between. CDR1 is GTSNPN and CDR2 is SVGIG in the germline V gene (reference sequence). The CDR3 spans 13 residues.